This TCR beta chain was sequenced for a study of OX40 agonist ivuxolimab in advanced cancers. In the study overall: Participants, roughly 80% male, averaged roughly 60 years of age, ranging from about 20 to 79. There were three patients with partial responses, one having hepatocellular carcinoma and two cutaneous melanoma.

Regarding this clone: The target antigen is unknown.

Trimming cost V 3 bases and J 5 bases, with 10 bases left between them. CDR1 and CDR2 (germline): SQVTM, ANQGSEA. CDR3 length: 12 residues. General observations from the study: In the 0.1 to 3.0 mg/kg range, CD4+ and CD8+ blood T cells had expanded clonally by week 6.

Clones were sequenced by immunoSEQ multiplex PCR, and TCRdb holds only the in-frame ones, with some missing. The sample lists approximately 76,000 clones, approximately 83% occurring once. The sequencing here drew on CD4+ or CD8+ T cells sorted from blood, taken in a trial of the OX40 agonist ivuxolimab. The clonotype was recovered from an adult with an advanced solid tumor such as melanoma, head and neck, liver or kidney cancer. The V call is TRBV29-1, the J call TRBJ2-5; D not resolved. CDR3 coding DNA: TGCAGCGTTGATTTGTCAGCGGAGACCCAGTACTTC. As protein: CSVDLSAETQYF.